The 23 T cell receptor beta chains listed next were all sequenced from one sample in a study of cytotoxic CD8 clonotypes in ibrutinib-treated CLL. Here immunoSEQ multiplex PCR was the method, and the copy in TCRdb shows in-frame clones only, minus some. The sample lists more than 110,000 clones, around 80% occurring once. Here the sequenced sample was PBMCs, taken after 36 months of ibrutinib treatment. The receptor set was obtained from a human donor with chronic lymphocytic leukemia.

This rearrangement joins TRBV7-3 to TRBJ2-1, with 9 nucleotides matching TRBD2. The CDR3 has 14 amino acids. V dropped 5 bases and J dropped 10; count of bases not matched to a gene: 9. Germline V gene data show CDR1 as SGHTA and CDR2 as FQGTGA. CDR3 sequence reads: CASSTPGLAVEQFF. In DNA, the CDR3 is TGTGCCAGCAGCACTCCGGGACTAGCTGTGGAGCAGTTCTTC. Combining the CDR3 with reference TRBV7-3 and TRBJ2-1 gives the whole variable domain GAGVSQTPSNKVTEKGKYVELRCDPISGHTALYWYRQSLGQGPEFLIYFQGTGAADDSGLPNDRFFAVRPEGSVSTLKIQRTERGDSAVYLCASSTPGLAVEQFFGPGTRLTVL.

The chain joins TRBV20-1 to TRBJ1-2; D unresolved. Germline CDR1 DFQATT, CDR2 SNEGSKA (reference sequence). CDR3 length: 11 residues. Trimming took off 6 bases at V and 4 bases at J, with 9 bases between the two ends. CDR3 sequence: CSAKDGYGYTF. The CDR3 DNA is TGCAGTGCAAAGGACGGCTATGGCTACACCTTC.

The chain combines TRBV7-6 with TRBJ2-7; D might be TRBD2 (7 bases). Germline assignment: CDR1 SGHVS and CDR2 FNYEAQ. The CDR3 has 15 amino acids. V was shortened by 5 bases and J by 0 bases, with 14 bases between the two germline ends. DNA of the CDR3: TGTGCCAGCAGCGCGGGGGCGTTGGGCTCCTACGAGCAGTACTTC. Translated, it gives CASSAGALGSYEQYF. Looking up the rest from reference TRBV7-6 and TRBJ2-7 gives the full variable domain: GAGVSQSPRYKVTKRGQDVALRCDPISGHVSLYWYRQALGQGPEFLTYFNYEAQQDKSGLPNDRFSAERPEGSISTLTIQRTEQRDSAMYRCASSAGALGSYEQYFGPGTRLTVT.

V and J are TRBV28 and TRBJ2-2; 10 bases agree with TRBD2. The length of the CDR3 is 14 residues. Germline V CDR1 and CDR2: MDHEN, SYDVKM. V trimming: 8 bases; J trimming: 9 bases; junction bases outside the gene matches: 9. The CDR3 protein is CASWEAGGRRELFF. CDR3 bases: TGTGCCAGCTGGGAAGCGGGGGGGCGGCGGGAGCTGTTTTTT.

This clone has a handful of counts. The chain carries TRBV19 and TRBJ2-1; no definite D call. The CDR3 contains 14 residues. Germline V CDR1 and CDR2: LNHDA, SQIVND (reference sequence). The V end was cut by 2 bases, the J end by 2 bases, with 7 bases between. The CDR3 spells CASSINGAYNEQFF. For the CDR3, the DNA is TGTGCCAGTAGTATAAATGGGGCCTACAATGAGCAGTTCTTC.

The chain links TRBV5-6 to TRBJ1-2; 7 bases line up with TRBD1. V gave up 0 bases and J gave up 6 bases; unmatched junction bases: 2. The CDR3 has 13 amino acids. Germline V CDR1 and CDR2: SGHDT, YYEEEE. Written as DNA, the CDR3 is TGTGCCAGCAGCTTGGGGCAGGGGGATGGCTACACCTTC. Translation: CASSLGQGDGYTF.

This clone was seen only a few times. This chain connects TRBV7-9 to TRBJ2-1; 7 bases agree with TRBD2. Per the germline V gene, CDR1 is SEHNR and CDR2 is FQNEAQ (reference sequence). The V segment lost 5 bases and the J segment 8 bases; nucleotides outside the gene matches: 12. The CDR3 is 15 amino acids. In DNA form, the CDR3 reads TGTGCCAGCAGCATGGGACTACCCTCGTTAGATGAGCAGTTCTTC. This translates into CASSMGLPSLDEQFF.

This clone was detected a few times. The rearrangement links TRBV7-2 to TRBJ1-2, with D possibly being TRBD1 (5 bases). Germline CDR1 is SGHTA and CDR2 is FQGNSA. V lost 2 bases and J lost 4, with 11 bases in between. The CDR3 extends over 14 amino acids. The CDR3 bases are TGTGCCAGCAGCTTAAGGAGAGACAGCTATGGCTACACCTTC. This translates into CASSLRRDSYGYTF.

The chain uses TRBV27 and TRBJ1-4; D gene uncertain. Germline CDR1 and CDR2: MNHEY and SMNVEV (reference sequence). This CDR3 comprises 16 residues. V was trimmed by 5 bases and J by 3 bases, leaving 16 bases between them. CDR3 in DNA: TGTGCCAGCAGTCCCCAAGTGGAGGTGGCTAATGAAAAACTGTTTTTT. Its translation is CASSPQVEVANEKLFF.

The chain recombines TRBV18 with TRBJ2-1; possibly TRBD2 for D (5 bases). Germline V gene lookup returns CDR1 KGHSH and CDR2 LQKENI. V was pared by 2 bases and J by 1 base, with 12 bases between. The CDR3 is 16 amino acids. The CDR3 region is CASSPSGRDSYNEQFF. The CDR3 region has the DNA TGTGCCAGCTCACCATCGGGTCGGGATTCCTACAATGAGCAGTTCTTC.

This rearrangement joins TRBV18 to TRBJ1-6; 7 nucleotides match TRBD1. Losses at the gene ends were 3 bases for V and 7 bases for J; bases not matched to a gene: 9. Germline V CDR1 and CDR2: KGHSH, LQKENI. CDR3 length: 16 residues. In DNA form, the CDR3 reads TGTGCCAGCTCACCTTCGGGGAGGGGGCTAAATTCACCCCTCCACTTT. Residues: CASSPSGRGLNSPLHF. Full variable domain (missing parts from reference TRBV18 and TRBJ1-6): NAGVMQNPRHLVRRRGQEARLRCSPMKGHSHVYWYRQLPEEGLKFMVYLQKENIIDESGMPKERFSAEFPKEGPSILRIQQVVRGDSAAYFCASSPSGRGLNSPLHFGNGTRLTVT.

This clone is a singleton in its sample. V usage is TRBV10-3 and J usage is TRBJ1-5, with TRBD1 identical over 8 bases. This CDR3 is 16 amino acids long. V shed 0 bases, J shed 6 bases, and the junction held 7 bases outside the gene matches. Germline-derived CDR1 and CDR2 are ENHRY and SYGVKD. The CDR3 DNA is TGTGCCATCAGTGAGTCGGCAGGGGGCTTGGGTCAGCCCCAGCATTTT. This gives the protein CAISESAGGLGQPQHF.

The table lists this clone with a count of one. The V and J genes are TRBV4-2 and TRBJ1-3; possible D gene TRBD1, 6 bases. Per germline, CDR1 LGHNA and CDR2 YNFKEQ. The V end lost 4 bases, the J end lost 2 bases, and 9 bases lay between the germline ends. The CDR3 contains 14 residues. The CDR3 here is CASSPGQTGNTIYF. In DNA form, the CDR3 reads TGTGCCAGCAGCCCCGGACAGACTGGAAACACCATATATTTT.

This chain links TRBV19 with TRBJ1-1, with a possible D match to TRBD1 (5 bases). Germline V lookup: CDR1 LNHDA, CDR2 SQIVND (reference sequence). This CDR3 spans 14 amino acids. The V and J ends lost 5 bases and 1 base respectively, with 11 bases between them. The CDR3: CASSGDVTNTEAFF. The CDR3 nucleotides are TGTGCCAGTAGTGGGGACGTGACGAACACTGAAGCTTTCTTT.

The rearrangement links TRBV4-2 to TRBJ1-1; D remains unclear. V lost 1 base, J lost 4 bases, and 10 bases lay in between. The CDR3 sequence is 14 residues long. CDR1 is LGHNA and CDR2 is YNFKEQ in the germline V gene. CDR3 sequence reads: CASSQGGLVTEAFF. Written as DNA, the CDR3 is TGTGCCAGCAGCCAAGGTGGGTTAGTCACTGAAGCTTTCTTT.

The V and J genes are TRBV19 and TRBJ2-1; 7 nucleotides align to TRBD2. V was clipped by 5 bases and J by 6 bases; unmatched bases: 4. Per the germline V gene, CDR1 is LNHDA and CDR2 is SQIVND (reference sequence). This CDR3 comprises 13 residues. The CDR3 here is CASSGGVGNEQFF. The CDR3 DNA sequence: TGTGCCAGTAGTGGGGGGGTTGGCAATGAGCAGTTCTTC.

This chain connects TRBV4-1 to TRBJ2-5; 8 positions match TRBD2. Trimming cost V 6 bases and J 4 bases; bases outside gene matches: 7. Germline CDR1 reads MGHRA; CDR2 reads YSYEKL. This CDR3 region has 14 residues. CDR3 sequence reads: CASSQSAGGETQYF. The DNA of the CDR3 is TGCGCCAGCAGTCAAAGCGCGGGAGGAGAGACCCAGTACTTC.

The chain carries TRBV30 and TRBJ1-2, with unresolved D. Between the trimmed V and J ends, which lost 3 bases and 4 bases, there was a span of 12 bases. CDR3 length equals 13 residues. CDR1 and CDR2 from the germline V gene are GTSNPN and SVGIG (reference sequence). CDR3 amino acids: CAWSKGWGYGYTF. The CDR3 nucleotides are TGTGCCTGGAGCAAAGGCTGGGGCTATGGCTACACCTTC. Combining the CDR3 with reference TRBV30 and TRBJ1-2 gives the whole variable domain SQTIHQWPATLVQPVGSPLSLECTVEGTSNPNLYWYRQAAGRGLQLLFYSVGIGQISSEVPQNLSASRPQDRQFILSSKKLLLSDSGFYLCAWSKGWGYGYTFGSGTRLTVV.

This sequence joins TRBV4-1 and TRBJ2-7, with no clear D. The CDR3 has 15 amino acids. Trimming cost V 0 bases and J 7 bases, with 16 bases left between them. CDR1 is MGHRA, CDR2 YSYEKL, per germline. CDR3: CASSQERTPPQEQYF. CDR3 nucleotides: TGCGCCAGCAGCCAAGAGAGAACCCCCCCCCAAGAGCAGTACTTC.

This sequence joins TRBV19 and TRBJ2-1; 8 positions agree with TRBD1. This CDR3 contains 15 residues. The germline gives CDR1 LNHDA, CDR2 SQIVND (reference sequence). V was clipped by 4 bases and J by 3 bases; unmatched bases: 5. For the CDR3, the DNA is TGTGCCAGTAGTACCCGGACAGGGTTCTACAATGAGCAGTTCTTC. Amino acid sequence: CASSTRTGFYNEQFF.

This chain connects TRBV5-1 to TRBJ2-3; 7 positions agree with TRBD1. Germline CDR1 SGHRS, CDR2 YFSETQ. The CDR3 length is 14 residues. J lost 5 bases, V lost 3 bases, and 6 bases had no gene match. The CDR3 protein is CASSSTGQGDTQYF. CDR3 nucleotide sequence: TGCGCCAGCAGCTCGACAGGGCAGGGAGATACGCAGTATTTT. The full variable domain, rest sourced from reference TRBV5-1 and TRBJ2-3, is KAGVTQTPRYLIKTRGQQVTLSCSPISGHRSVSWYQQTPGQGLQFLFEYFSETQRNKGNFPGRFSGRQFSNSRSEMNVSTLELGDSALYLCASSSTGQGDTQYFGPGTRLTVL.

V gene TRBV2 combines with J gene TRBJ1-1; D gene uncertain. V was cut by 2 bases and J by 6 bases, with 13 bases left in between. This CDR3 is built from 14 residues. The germline CDR1 and CDR2 sequences are SNHLY and FYNNEI. DNA of the CDR3: TGTGCCAGCAGTGAAAACAAGGAACGAGCTGAAGCTTTCTTT. Translation: CASSENKERAEAFF.

This CDR3 is CASSIDRVGDRVANEQFF. The CDR3, as DNA: TGTGCCAGTAGTATAGATCGGGTTGGAGACAGGGTAGCCAATGAGCAGTTCTTC. The chain uses TRBV19 and TRBJ2-1, with 7 nucleotides matching TRBD1. Germline V gene data show CDR1 as LNHDA and CDR2 as SQIVND (reference sequence). Trimming removed 0 bases from V and 6 bases from J; junction bases left unmatched: 14. The CDR3 is made up of 18 amino acids. Full variable domain (outside the CDR3, taken from reference TRBV19 and TRBJ2-1): DGGITQSPKYLFRKEGQNVTLSCEQNLNHDAMYWYRQDPGQGLRLIYYSQIVNDFQKGDIAEGYSVSREKKESFPLTVTSAQKNPTAFYLCASSIDRVGDRVANEQFFGPGTRLTVL.